This T cell receptor (delta chain) was recovered during a study of gamma-delta T cells after stem cell transplantation. Germline loops: CDR1 TSWWSYY, CDR2 QGS. The CDR3 contains 24 residues. TCRdb re-called clones from the RT-PCR reads via CATT. This sample has 11,000 to 15,000 delta-chain clones, with more than 30% found just once. Remarks on this clone: A junction end diverges from the germline sequence, so it may reflect a read error.

The chain joins TRDV1 to TRDJ1; possible D gene TRDD3, 6 bases. Material: gamma-delta T cells. This sequence originates from a human donor. It is not recorded whose cells these are; they may come from a transplant donor. The CDR3 nucleotides are TGTGCTCTTGGGGAGGCCTCCCCCCCGTGTCCTTGGTATATGCGGCCAGGATACACCGATAAACTCACCTTT. This codes for CALGEASPPCPWYMRPGYTDKLTF.